This T cell receptor beta chain was sequenced for a study of T cell responses to AZD1222 COVID-19 vaccine. On this clone itself: The antigen remains undetermined.

Assay: immunoSEQ multiplex PCR; the TCRdb copy retains only in-frame clones and omits some. Of 150,000 to 200,000 clones detected, approximately 90% appear once; the ten largest clones hold 6.1%. Per germline, CDR1 MNHEY and CDR2 SMNVEV (reference sequence). CDR3 length: 11 amino acids. V shed 7 bases and J shed 7 bases, with 11 bases lying between them. Study-wide results and limits: Among the donors, most were white British and more were female, and clonal diversity was possibly underestimated. The span of vaccine-associated CD4 TCRs extended across spike, with dominance at 160-218 and 743-854.

The chain joins TRBV27 to TRBJ2-7; D may be TRBD1 (5 bases). The material sequenced was peripheral blood, taken on day 0 of AZD1222 vaccination. This receptor was obtained from an adult in good health. The CDR3 nucleotides read TGTGCCAGCAAGGGGTTCTATGAGCAGTACTTC. It specifies CASKGFYEQYF.